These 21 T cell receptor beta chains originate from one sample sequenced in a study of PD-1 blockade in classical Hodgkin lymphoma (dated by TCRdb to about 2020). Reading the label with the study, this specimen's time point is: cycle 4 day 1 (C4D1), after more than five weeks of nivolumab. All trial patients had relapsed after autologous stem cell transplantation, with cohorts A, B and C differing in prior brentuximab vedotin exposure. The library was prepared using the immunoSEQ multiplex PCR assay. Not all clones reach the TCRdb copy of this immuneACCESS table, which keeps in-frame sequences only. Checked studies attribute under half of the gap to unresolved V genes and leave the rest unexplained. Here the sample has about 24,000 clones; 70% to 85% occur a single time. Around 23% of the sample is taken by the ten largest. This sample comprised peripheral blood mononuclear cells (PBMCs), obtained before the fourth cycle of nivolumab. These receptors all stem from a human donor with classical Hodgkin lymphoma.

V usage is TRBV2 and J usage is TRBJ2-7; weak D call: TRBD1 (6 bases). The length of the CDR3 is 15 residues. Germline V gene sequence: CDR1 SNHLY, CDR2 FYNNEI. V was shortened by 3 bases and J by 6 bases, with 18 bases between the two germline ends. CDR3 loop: CASSDPRRGTGEQYF. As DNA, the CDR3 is TGTGCCAGCAGTGATCCCCGCAGGGGTACAGGCGAGCAGTACTTC.

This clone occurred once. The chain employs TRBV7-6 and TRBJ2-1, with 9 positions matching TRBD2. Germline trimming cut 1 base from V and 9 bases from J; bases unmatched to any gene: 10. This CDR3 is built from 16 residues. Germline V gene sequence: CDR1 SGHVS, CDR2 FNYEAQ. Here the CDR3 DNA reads TGTGCCAGCAGCTTAGGCCAGTTAGCGGGAGACAGTGAGCAGTTCTTC. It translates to CASSLGQLAGDSEQFF. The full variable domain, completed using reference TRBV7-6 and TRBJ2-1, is GAGVSQSPRYKVTKRGQDVALRCDPISGHVSLYWYRQALGQGPEFLTYFNYEAQQDKSGLPNDRFSAERPEGSISTLTIQRTEQRDSAMYRCASSLGQLAGDSEQFFGPGTRLTVL.

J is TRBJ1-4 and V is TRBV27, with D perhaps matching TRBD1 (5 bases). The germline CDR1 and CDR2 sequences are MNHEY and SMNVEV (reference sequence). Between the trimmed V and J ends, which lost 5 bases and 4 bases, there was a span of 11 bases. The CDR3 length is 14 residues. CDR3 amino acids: CASSGHGGNEKLFF. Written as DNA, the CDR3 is TGTGCCAGCAGTGGCCACGGGGGTAATGAAAAACTGTTTTTT. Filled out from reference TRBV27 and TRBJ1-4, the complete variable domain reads EAQVTQNPRYLITVTGKKLTVTCSQNMNHEYMSWYRQDPGLGLRQIYYSMNVEVTDKGDVPEGYKVSRKEKRNFPLILESPSPNQTSLYFCASSGHGGNEKLFFGSGTQLSVL.

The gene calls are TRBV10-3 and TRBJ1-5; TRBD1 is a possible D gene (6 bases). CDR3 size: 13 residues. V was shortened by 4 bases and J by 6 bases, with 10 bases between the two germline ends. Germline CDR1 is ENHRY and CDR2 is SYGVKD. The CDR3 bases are TGTGCCATCAGTGGCAGGGGAAGTCAGCCCCAGCATTTT. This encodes CAISGRGSQPQHF.

In DNA form, the CDR3 reads TGTGCCACTAAAGCAGGGGGAGCAGATACGCAGTATTTT. Encoded protein: CATKAGGADTQYF. V usage is TRBV28 and J usage is TRBJ2-3; the match to TRBD1 covers 7 bases. The junction had 8 bases not matched to a gene; V was cut back by 10 bases and J by 4 bases. The CDR3 has 13 residues. Germline CDR1 is MDHEN and CDR2 is SYDVKM.

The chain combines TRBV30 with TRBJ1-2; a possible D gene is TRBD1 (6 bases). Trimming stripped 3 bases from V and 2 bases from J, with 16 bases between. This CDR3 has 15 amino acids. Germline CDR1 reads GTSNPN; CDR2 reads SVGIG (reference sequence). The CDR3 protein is CAWSAPITGNYGYTF. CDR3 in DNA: TGTGCCTGGAGCGCCCCAATCACAGGGAACTATGGCTACACCTTC.

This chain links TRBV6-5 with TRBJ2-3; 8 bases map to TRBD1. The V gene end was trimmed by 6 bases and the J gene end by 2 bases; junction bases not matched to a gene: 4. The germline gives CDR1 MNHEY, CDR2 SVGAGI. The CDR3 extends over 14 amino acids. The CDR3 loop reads CASREQGVTDTQYF. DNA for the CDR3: TGTGCCAGCAGAGAACAGGGGGTCACAGATACGCAGTATTTT.

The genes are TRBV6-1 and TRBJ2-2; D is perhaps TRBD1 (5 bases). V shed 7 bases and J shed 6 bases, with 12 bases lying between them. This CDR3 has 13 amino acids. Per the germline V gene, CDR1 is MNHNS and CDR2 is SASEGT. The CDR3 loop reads CASNWGSAGELFF. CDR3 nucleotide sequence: TGTGCCAGCAATTGGGGCTCAGCCGGGGAGCTGTTTTTT.

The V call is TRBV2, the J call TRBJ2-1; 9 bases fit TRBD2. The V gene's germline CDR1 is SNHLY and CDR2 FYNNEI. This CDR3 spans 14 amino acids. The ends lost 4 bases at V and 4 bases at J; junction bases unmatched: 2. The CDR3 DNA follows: TGTGCCAGCAGTGGTAGCGGGGGATACAATGAGCAGTTCTTC. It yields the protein CASSGSGGYNEQFF.

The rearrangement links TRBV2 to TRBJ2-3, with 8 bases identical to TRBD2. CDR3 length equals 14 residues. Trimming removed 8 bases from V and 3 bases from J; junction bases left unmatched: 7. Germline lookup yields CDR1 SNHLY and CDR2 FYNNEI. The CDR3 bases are TGTGCCAGCCCAGGTAGCGGGGTTACAGATACGCAGTATTTT. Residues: CASPGSGVTDTQYF.

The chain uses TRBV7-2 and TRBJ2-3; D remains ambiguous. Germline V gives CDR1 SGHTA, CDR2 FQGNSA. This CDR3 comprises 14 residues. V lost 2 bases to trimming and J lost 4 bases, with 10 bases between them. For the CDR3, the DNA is TGTGCCAGCAGCTTAACCTATAAAGCAGATACGCAGTATTTT. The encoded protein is CASSLTYKADTQYF.

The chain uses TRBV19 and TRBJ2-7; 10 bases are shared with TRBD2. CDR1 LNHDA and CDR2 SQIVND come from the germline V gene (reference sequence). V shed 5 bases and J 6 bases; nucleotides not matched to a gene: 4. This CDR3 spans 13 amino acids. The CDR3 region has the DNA TGTGCCAGTAGTTATCGGACTAGCGGCGAGCAGTACTTC. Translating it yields CASSYRTSGEQYF.

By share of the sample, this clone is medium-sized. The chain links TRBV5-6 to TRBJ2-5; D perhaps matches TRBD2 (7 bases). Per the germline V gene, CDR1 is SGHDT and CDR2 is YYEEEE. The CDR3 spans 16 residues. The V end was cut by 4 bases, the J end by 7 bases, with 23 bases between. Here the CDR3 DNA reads TGTGCCAGCAGCGACGCACGGGGGGCCCGGCAGGGGACCCAGTACTTC. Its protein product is CASSDARGARQGTQYF.

DNA of the CDR3: TGTGCCAGCAGTTTTACCCCTGGACAAAGGAATGAAAAACTGTTTTTT. Protein: CASSFTPGQRNEKLFF. The genes are TRBV27 and TRBJ1-4; a possible D gene is TRBD1 (5 bases). The CDR3 runs 16 residues. The ends were cut back, 3 bases at V and 5 bases at J, with 16 bases in the middle. Germline assignment: CDR1 MNHEY and CDR2 SMNVEV (reference sequence).

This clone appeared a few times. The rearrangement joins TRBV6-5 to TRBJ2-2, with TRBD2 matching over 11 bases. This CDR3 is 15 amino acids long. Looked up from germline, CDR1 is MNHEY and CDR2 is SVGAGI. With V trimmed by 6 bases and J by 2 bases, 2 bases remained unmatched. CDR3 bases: TGTGCCAGCAGAACTAGCGGGGGCAACACCGGGGAGCTGTTTTTT. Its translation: CASRTSGGNTGELFF.

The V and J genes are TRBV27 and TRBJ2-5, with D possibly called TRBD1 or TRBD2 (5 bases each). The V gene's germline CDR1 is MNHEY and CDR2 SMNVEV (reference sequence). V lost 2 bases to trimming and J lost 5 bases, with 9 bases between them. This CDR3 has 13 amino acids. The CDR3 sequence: CASSLGGRETQYF. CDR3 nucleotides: TGTGCCAGCAGTTTAGGGGGTAGGGAGACCCAGTACTTC.

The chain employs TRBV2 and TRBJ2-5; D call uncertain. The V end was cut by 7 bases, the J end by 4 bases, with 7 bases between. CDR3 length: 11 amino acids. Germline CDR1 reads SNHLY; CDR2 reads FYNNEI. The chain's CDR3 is CASTSRETQYF. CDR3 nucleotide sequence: TGTGCCAGCACGTCACGAGAGACCCAGTACTTC.

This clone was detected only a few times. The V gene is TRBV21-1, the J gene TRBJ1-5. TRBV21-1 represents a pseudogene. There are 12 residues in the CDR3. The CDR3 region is CASSCANQPQHF. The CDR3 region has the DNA TGTGCCAGCAGCTGCGCCAATCAGCCCCAGCATTTT.

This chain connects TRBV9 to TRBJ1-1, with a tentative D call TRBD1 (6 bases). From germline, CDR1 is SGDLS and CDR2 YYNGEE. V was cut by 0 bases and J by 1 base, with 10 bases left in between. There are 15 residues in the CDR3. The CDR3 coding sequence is TGTGCCAGCAGCGTAGATGGCAGGGGGAACACTGAAGCTTTCTTT. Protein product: CASSVDGRGNTEAFF.

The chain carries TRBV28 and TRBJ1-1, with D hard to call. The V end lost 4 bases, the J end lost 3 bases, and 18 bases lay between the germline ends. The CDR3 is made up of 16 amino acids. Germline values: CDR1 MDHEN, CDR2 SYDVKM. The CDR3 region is CASSWSGVGVDTEAFF. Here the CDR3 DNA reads TGTGCCAGCAGTTGGTCGGGAGTCGGCGTTGACACTGAAGCTTTCTTT.

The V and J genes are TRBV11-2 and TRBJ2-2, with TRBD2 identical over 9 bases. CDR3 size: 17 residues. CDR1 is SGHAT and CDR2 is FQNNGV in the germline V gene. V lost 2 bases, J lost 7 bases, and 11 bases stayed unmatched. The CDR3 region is CASSLRAGGNALGELFF. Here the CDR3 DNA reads TGTGCCAGCAGCTTAAGGGCGGGAGGGAACGCACTCGGGGAGCTGTTTTTT.